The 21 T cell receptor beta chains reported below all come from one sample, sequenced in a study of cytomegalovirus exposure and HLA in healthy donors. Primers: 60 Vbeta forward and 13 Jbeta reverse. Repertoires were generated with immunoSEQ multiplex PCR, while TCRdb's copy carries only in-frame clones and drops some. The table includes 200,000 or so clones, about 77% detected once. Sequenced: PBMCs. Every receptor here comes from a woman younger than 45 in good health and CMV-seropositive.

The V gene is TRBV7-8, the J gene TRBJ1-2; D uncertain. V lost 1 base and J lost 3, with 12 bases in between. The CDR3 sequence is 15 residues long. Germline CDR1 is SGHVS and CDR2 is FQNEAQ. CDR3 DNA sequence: TGTGCCAGCAGCTTAGACGATTACAACCACTATGGCTACACCTTC. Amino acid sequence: CASSLDDYNHYGYTF.

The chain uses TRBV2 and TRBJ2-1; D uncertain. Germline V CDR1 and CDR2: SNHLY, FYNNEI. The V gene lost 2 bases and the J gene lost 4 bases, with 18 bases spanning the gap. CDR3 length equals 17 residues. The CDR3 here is CASSENPANRGYNEQFF. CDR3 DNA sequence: TGTGCCAGCAGTGAAAATCCCGCAAACCGCGGTTACAATGAGCAGTTCTTC. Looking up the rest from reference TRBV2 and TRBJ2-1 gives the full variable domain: EPEVTQTPSHQVTQMGQEVILRCVPISNHLYFYWYRQILGQKVEFLVSFYNNEISEKSEIFDDQFSVERPDGSNFTLKIRSTKLEDSAMYFCASSENPANRGYNEQFFGPGTRLTVL.

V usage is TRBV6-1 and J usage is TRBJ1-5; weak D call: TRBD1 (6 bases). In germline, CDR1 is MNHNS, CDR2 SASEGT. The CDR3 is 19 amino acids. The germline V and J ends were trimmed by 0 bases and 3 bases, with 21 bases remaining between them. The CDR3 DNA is TGTGCCAGCAGTGAAGCGGACGACAGGCCGTGGCCCTACAATCAGCCCCAGCATTTT. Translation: CASSEADDRPWPYNQPQHF.

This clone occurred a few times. The CDR3 nucleotides read TGTGCCAGCAGGGGGACAGGGAGTTCCACTAACTATGGCTACACCTTC. This translates into CASRGTGSSTNYGYTF. This chain connects TRBV2 to TRBJ1-2; 9 bases line up with TRBD1. Losses at the gene ends were 6 bases for V and 0 bases for J; bases not matched to a gene: 8. Germline V gene data show CDR1 as SNHLY and CDR2 as FYNNEI. This CDR3 has 16 amino acids.

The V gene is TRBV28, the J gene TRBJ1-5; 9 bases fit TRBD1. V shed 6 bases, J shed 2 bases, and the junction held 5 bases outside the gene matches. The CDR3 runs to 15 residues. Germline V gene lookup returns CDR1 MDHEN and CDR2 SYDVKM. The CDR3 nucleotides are TGTGCCAGCAGGTCCACAGGGGGCGGCAATCAGCCCCAGCATTTT. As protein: CASRSTGGGNQPQHF.

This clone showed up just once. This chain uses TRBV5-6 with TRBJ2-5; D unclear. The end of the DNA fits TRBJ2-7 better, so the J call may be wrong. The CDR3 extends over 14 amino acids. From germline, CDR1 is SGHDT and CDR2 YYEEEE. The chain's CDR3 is CASSVHGTFYEQYF. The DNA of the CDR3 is TGTGCCAGCAGCGTTCATGGTACCTTCTACGAGCAGTACTTC.

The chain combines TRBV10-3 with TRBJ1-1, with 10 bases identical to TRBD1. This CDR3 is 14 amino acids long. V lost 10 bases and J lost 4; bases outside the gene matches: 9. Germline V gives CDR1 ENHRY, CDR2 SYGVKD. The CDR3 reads CATGTGDPGTEAFF. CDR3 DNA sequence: TGTGCCACTGGGACAGGGGATCCGGGCACTGAAGCTTTCTTT.

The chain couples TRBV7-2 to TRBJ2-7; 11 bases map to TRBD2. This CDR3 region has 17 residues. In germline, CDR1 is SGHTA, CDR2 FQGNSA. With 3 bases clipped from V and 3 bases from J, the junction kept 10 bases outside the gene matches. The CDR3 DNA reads TGTGCCAGCAGCTTCCGACCTATGACTAGCGGGAACTACGAGCAGTACTTC. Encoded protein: CASSFRPMTSGNYEQYF. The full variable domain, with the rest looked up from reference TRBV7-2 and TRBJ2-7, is GAGVSQSPSNKVTEKGKDVELRCDPISGHTALYWYRQSLGQGLEFLIYFQGNSAPDKSGLPSDRFSAERTGGSVSTLTIQRTQQEDSAVYLCASSFRPMTSGNYEQYFGPGTRLTVT.

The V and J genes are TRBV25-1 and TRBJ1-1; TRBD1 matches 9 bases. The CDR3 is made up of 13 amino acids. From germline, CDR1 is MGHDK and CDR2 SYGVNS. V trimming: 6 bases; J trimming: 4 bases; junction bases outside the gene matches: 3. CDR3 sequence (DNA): TGTGCCAGCAGGGGACAGGGTCGCACTGAAGCTTTCTTT. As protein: CASRGQGRTEAFF.

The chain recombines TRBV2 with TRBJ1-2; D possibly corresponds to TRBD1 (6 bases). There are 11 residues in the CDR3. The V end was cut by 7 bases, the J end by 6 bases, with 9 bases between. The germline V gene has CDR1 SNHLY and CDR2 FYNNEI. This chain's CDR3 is CASTEGDGYTF. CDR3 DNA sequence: TGTGCCAGCACCGAGGGGGATGGCTACACCTTC. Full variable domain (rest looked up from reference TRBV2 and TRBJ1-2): EPEVTQTPSHQVTQMGQEVILRCVPISNHLYFYWYRQILGQKVEFLVSFYNNEISEKSEIFDDQFSVERPDGSNFTLKIRSTKLEDSAMYFCASTEGDGYTFGSGTRLTVV.

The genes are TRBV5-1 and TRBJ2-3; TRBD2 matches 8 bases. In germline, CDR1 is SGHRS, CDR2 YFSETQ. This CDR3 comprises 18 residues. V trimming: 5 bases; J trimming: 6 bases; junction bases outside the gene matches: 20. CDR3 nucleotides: TGCGCCAGCAGTCAACTACGGCGTAGCGGGATACGCGGGGATACGCAGTATTTT. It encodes CASSQLRRSGIRGDTQYF. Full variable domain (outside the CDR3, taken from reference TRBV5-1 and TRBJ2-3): KAGVTQTPRYLIKTRGQQVTLSCSPISGHRSVSWYQQTPGQGLQFLFEYFSETQRNKGNFPGRFSGRQFSNSRSEMNVSTLELGDSALYLCASSQLRRSGIRGDTQYFGPGTRLTVL.

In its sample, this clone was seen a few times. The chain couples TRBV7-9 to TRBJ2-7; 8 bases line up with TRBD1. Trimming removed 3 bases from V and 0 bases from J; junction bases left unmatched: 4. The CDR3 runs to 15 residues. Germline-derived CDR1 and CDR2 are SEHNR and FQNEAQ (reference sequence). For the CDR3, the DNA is TGTGCCAGCAGCTTCAGGACAGGGCGCTCCTACGAGCAGTACTTC. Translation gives CASSFRTGRSYEQYF. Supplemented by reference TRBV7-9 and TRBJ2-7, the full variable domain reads DTGVSQNPRHKITKRGQNVTFRCDPISEHNRLYWYRQTLGQGPEFLTYFQNEAQLEKSRLLSDRFSAERPKGSFSTLEIQRTEQGDSAMYLCASSFRTGRSYEQYFGPGTRLTVT.

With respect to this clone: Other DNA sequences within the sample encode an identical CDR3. CDR3 in DNA: TGTGCCAGCAGCCGGGACAGCTACGAGCAGTACTTC. This encodes CASSRDSYEQYF. The chain recombines TRBV6-5 with TRBJ2-7; 7 bases are a match to TRBD1. V lost 6 bases to trimming and J lost 3 bases; unmatched junction nucleotides: 2. The CDR3 has 12 residues. CDR1 and CDR2 (germline): MNHEY, SVGAGI.

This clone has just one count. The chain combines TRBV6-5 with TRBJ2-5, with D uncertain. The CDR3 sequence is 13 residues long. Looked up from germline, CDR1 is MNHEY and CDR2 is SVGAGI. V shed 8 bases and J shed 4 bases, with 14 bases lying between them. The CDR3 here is CASHLSLAETQYF. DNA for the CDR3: TGTGCCAGCCACCTCTCATTAGCAGAGACCCAGTACTTC.

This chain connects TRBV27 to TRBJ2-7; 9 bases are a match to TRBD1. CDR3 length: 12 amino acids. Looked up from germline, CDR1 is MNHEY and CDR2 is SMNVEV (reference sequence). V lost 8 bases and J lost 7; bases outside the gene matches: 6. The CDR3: CASGRQGGEQYF. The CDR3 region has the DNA TGTGCCAGCGGACGACAGGGGGGGGAGCAGTACTTC.

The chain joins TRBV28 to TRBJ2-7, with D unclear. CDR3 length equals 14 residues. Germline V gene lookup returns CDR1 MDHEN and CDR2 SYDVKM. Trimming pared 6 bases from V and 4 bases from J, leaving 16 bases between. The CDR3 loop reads CASSKPGDRYEQYF. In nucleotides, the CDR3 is TGTGCCAGCAGCAAACCTGGAGATCGATACGAGCAGTACTTC.

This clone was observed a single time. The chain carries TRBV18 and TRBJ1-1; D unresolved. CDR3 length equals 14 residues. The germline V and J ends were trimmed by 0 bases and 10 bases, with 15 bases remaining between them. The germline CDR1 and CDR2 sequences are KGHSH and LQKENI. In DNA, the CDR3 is TGTGCCAGCTCACCACCGAATAGCGCGGGTGCAGCTTTCTTT. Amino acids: CASSPPNSAGAAFF.

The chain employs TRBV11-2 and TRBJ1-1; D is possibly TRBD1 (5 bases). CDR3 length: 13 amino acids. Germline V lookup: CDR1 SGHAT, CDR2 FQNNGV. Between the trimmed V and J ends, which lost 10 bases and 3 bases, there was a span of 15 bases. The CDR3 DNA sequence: TGTGCCACCAGACGGCAGGGCTACACTGAAGCTTTCTTT. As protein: CATRRQGYTEAFF.

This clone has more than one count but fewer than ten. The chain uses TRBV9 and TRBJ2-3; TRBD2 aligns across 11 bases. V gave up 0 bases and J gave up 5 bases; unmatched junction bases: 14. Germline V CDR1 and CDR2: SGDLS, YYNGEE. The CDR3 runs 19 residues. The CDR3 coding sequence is TGTGCCAGCAGCGTAGCTACATTAGCGGGGGGGCGAAGGGTAGATACGCAGTATTTT. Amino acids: CASSVATLAGGRRVDTQYF.

CDR3 nucleotide sequence: TGTGCAGGGGGTGAGAACACCGGGGAGCTGTTTTTT. Translating it yields CAGGENTGELFF. V and J are TRBV6-1 and TRBJ2-2; tentative D call: TRBD1 (6 bases). This CDR3 is built from 12 residues. CDR1 is MNHNS and CDR2 is SASEGT in the germline V gene.

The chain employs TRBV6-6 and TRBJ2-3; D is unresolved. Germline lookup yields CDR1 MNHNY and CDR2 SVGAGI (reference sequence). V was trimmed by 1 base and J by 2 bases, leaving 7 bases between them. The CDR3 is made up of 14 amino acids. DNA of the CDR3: TGTGCCAGCAGTTACTTGGCAGACACAGATACGCAGTATTTT. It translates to CASSYLADTDTQYF.